This T cell receptor (beta chain) was profiled in a study of T-cell reconstitution after alpha-beta-depleted transplantation in children. As to this clonotype: The antigen is not known. This sequence may be a read error, since a much larger clone differs from it by one base.

Findings and limits, study-wide: After transplant, at about two months, alpha-beta T cells were reportedly derived from several hundred expanded graft clones. When one year had passed after transplant, most T-cell counts and diversity came from newly produced T cells. Surviving recipient T cells and intrathymic progenitors accounted for some patients' high TCRbeta diversity at day 60.

The germline V gene encodes CDR1 MDHEN and CDR2 SYDVKM. The trim removed 6 bases at V and 6 bases at J, leaving 7 bases unmatched. The CDR3 contains 14 residues. TCRbeta library construction was performed incorporating unique molecular identifiers. TCRdb reanalysed the PCR reads using MiXCR and keeps one entry per CDR3 protein. The table has around 180,000 distinct CDR3 sequences, over 8.5% seen once. This TCR derives from a boy aged 2-15 years with acute myeloid leukemia, due to receive a stem cell transplant. Source: PBMCs, taken before TCRalphabeta/CD19-depleted stem cell transplant. The rearrangement joins TRBV28 to TRBJ1-1, with 10 nucleotides matching TRBD1. CDR3 in amino acids: CASSRDRGGSEAFF. The CDR3 DNA sequence: TGTGCCAGCAGCCGGGACAGGGGCGGGTCTGAAGCTTTCTTT.